This is a list of T cell receptor beta chains from one sample in a study of T cells in Graves' hyperthyroidism and ophthalmopathy. MiXCR, applied by TCRdb to the multiplex PCR reads, yields one record per CDR3 protein. The sample lists some 360,000 distinct CDR3 sequences, about a sixth occurring once. Sequenced sample: blood. The receptors were gathered from a woman between 35 and 50 years old with Graves' ophthalmopathy. Both conserved end residues are part of each CDR3. D genes are given only for firm matches. Size values are once, few and many counts, or a class for expanded clones, and some rows have none.

d_gene	v_gene	j_gene	abundance	CDR3nt	CDR3aa
NA	TRBV6-1	TRBJ1-2	many	TGTGCCAGCAGGACAGAGCTAACAGCAGCTGGCTACACCTTC	CASRTELTAAGYTF
NA	TRBV7-2	TRBJ1-6	few	TGTGCCAGCAGCTTAATGAATTCACCCCTCCACTTT	CASSLMNSPLHF
TRBD1	TRBV6-5	TRBJ1-2	many	TGTGCCAGCAACCCCAGACAGGGGATGAGGGGCTACACCTTC	CASNPRQGMRGYTF
NA	TRBV6-6	TRBJ2-7	many	TGTGCCAGCAGTTCAGGGGCCAAAAGGACCTACGAGCAGTACTTC	CASSSGAKRTYEQYF
NA	TRBV6-1	TRBJ2-7	NA	TGTGCCAGCAGCTTGAGGGGGGTGGGTGAGCAGTACTTC	CASSLRGVGEQYF
NA	TRBV2	TRBJ1-1	many	TGTGCCAGCAGTGAAGCTGCGGCGAACACTGAAGCTTTCTTT	CASSEAAANTEAFF
TRBD1	TRBV6-1	TRBJ2-7	NA	TGTGCCAGCGCACCGGGACAGGTATACGAGCAGTACTTC	CASAPGQVYEQYF
TRBD1	TRBV28	TRBJ1-5	many	TGTGCCAGCAGTTTCTCCAGGGGGATTAGCAATCAGCCCCAGCATTTT	CASSFSRGISNQPQHF
TRBD2	TRBV7-3	TRBJ2-7	NA	TGTGCCAGCAGCAGACTAGCGGGAGGGATTCACGAGCAGTACTTC	CASSRLAGGIHEQYF
NA	TRBV12-3/TRBV12-4	TRBJ1-5	many	TGTGCCAGCAGCACCGCCGGACATCACAATCAGCCCCAGCATTTT	CASSTAGHHNQPQHF
NA	TRBV5-6	TRBJ1-2	many	TGTGCCAGCAGCTTGTCCCTCGGCGCAGACTATGGCTACACCTTC	CASSLSLGADYGYTF
NA	TRBV25-1	TRBJ2-4	few	TGTGCCAGCAGTGGGCCTACGTTAATAGCCAAAAACATTCAGTACTTC	CASSGPTLIAKNIQYF
TRBD1	TRBV7-3	TRBJ1-1	many	TGTGCCAGCAGCGGGGGGACAGGGGGCACTGAAGCTTTCTTT	CASSGGTGGTEAFF
NA	TRBV27	TRBJ1-1	NA	TGTGCCAGCAGCATCCATTTTGGCACTGAAGCTTTCTTT	CASSIHFGTEAFF
NA	TRBV19	TRBJ1-2	many	TGTGCCAGTAGTACGGGACGGTTCTATGGCTACACCTTC	CASSTGRFYGYTF
NA	TRBV5-6	TRBJ2-2	NA	TGTGCCAGCAGCTTGGTTGGCGGGCTGAACACCGGGGAGCTGTTTTTT	CASSLVGGLNTGELFF
TRBD2	TRBV20-1	TRBJ2-5	many	TGCAGTGCCCAGGTAGCGGGATTGCAAGAGACCCAGTACTTC	CSAQVAGLQETQYF
NA	TRBV7-8	TRBJ1-5	many	TGTGCCAGCAGCCCTCCAACCGCCAGCAATCAGCCCCAGCATTTT	CASSPPTASNQPQHF
NA	TRBV7-2	TRBJ2-7	NA	TGTGCCAGCAGCCCTCGATCCGGGAGCGAATACGAGCAGTACTTC	CASSPRSGSEYEQYF
NA	TRBV6-1	TRBJ1-4	many	TGTGCCAGCAGTACAGGGCTCGCGACTAATGAAAAACTGTTTTTT	CASSTGLATNEKLFF
NA	TRBV28	TRBJ1-5	NA	TGTGCCAGCCGCGGGGTTGGACCCCAGCATTTT	CASRGVGPQHF
TRBD2	TRBV7-3	TRBJ2-3	many	TGTGCCAGCAGCATAGCGGGAGAGGGATCGCAGTATTTT	CASSIAGEGSQYF
TRBD1	TRBV30	TRBJ1-3	few	TGTGCCGCGGGACAGGGGAGAAACACCATATATTTT	CAAGQGRNTIYF
NA	TRBV6-1	TRBJ2-2	many	TGTGCCAGCAGACCCCTGGGAGGCAACTCCACCGGGGAGCTGTTTTTT	CASRPLGGNSTGELFF
TRBD2	TRBV2	TRBJ2-7	many	TGTGCCAGCAAGCGGGACTCCTACGAGCAGTACTTC	CASKRDSYEQYF
NA	TRBV6-2/TRBV6-3	TRBJ1-2	many	TGTGCCAGCACCCAGGGAGGAAGGAACTATGGCTACACCTTC	CASTQGGRNYGYTF
TRBD1	TRBV24-1	TRBJ2-5	many	TGTGCCACCAGTTCGGACAGGGGGCAGGAGACCCAGTACTTC	CATSSDRGQETQYF
NA	TRBV10-2	TRBJ1-1	many	TGCGCCAGCAGCCCCTCCGGAATTCAGGGGAACACTGAAGCTTTCTTT	CASSPSGIQGNTEAFF
NA	TRBV11-2	TRBJ2-6	many	TGTGCCAGCAGCCCGATACCACCTAGCTCCTCTGGGGCCAACGTCCTGACTTTC	CASSPIPPSSSGANVLTF